The clone carrying this TCR beta chain was counted at least ten times. These data belong to a study of prognosis after radiotherapy for stage I lung cancer. The wider study: Receipt of concurrent therapy with stereotactic body radiotherapy occurred in no patient.

Germline V CDR1 and CDR2: MNHNS, SASEGT. CDR3 length: 14 residues. Trimming stripped 6 bases from V and 4 bases from J, with 15 bases between. Multiplex PCR, run in two rounds, amplified TCR beta CDR3 from genomic DNA. Primers specific to each TRBV and TRBJ gene were used in first-round PCR. TCRdb re-derived calls from the multiplex PCR reads in MiXCR, one entry per CDR3 protein. The repertoire holds almost 40,000 distinct CDR3 sequences, with approximately 24% as singletons. J is TRBJ1-2 and V is TRBV6-1; D not certain. The sequenced sample was PBMCs, obtained before or after stereotactic body radiation therapy (not recorded which). The sequence was obtained from a donor older than 45 with non-small cell lung cancer. The CDR3 DNA reads TGTGCCAGCAGGGAGTCCGGGGTGGCCTATGGCTACACCTTC. It translates to CASRESGVAYGYTF.